This record covers a single T cell receptor beta chain. Its antigen is as yet unknown. The data stem from a study of multiple sclerosis patients with progressive multifocal leukoencephalopathy. The table came from immunoSEQ multiplex PCR; TCRdb's copy has only in-frame clones and leaves some out. The top ten hold approximately 1.5% of the sample, which has roughly 30,000 clones, approximately 91% seen once. Time point defined: before natalizumab initiation. T0 blood was collected before the first natalizumab infusion. Findings of the study overall: Less diverse TRB repertoires were suggested in most PML patients.

This receptor was taken from a human donor with multiple sclerosis. What was sequenced was PBMCs.

The DNA of the CDR3 is TGTGCCAGTAGTCCCCCAAACAGGGACTCCTATGGCTACACCTTC. It translates to CASSPPNRDSYGYTF. The chain recombines TRBV19 with TRBJ1-2, with D possibly TRBD1 on 6 matching bases. The CDR3 is made up of 15 amino acids. CDR1 is LNHDA, CDR2 SQIVND, per germline (reference sequence). V lost 5 bases and J lost 4, with 17 bases in between.